This T cell receptor (beta chain) was sequenced during a study of regulatory T cells in long-lasting Graves disease. In building TCR beta libraries, iRepertoire HTBI primers were used together with Arm-PCR of CDR3 regions. TCRdb re-called the multiplex PCR reads with MiXCR, one entry per CDR3 protein. The table records hundreds of thousands of distinct CDR3 sequences, over 12% of them present only once. The table lists this clonotype with many counts. Antigen specificity is unknown. Study-wide results and limits: It was in persistent disease that TRBV28, TRBJ1-2 and TRBJ2-5 were favored.

Stated time point: newly diagnosed GD, antithyroid drugs for less than 3 months. PBMC-derived RNA was used for the TCR library. Trimming cost V 5 bases and J 8 bases, with 14 bases left between them. This CDR3 contains 13 residues. These same records also appear under a second study, on T cells in Graves' hyperthyroidism and ophthalmopathy. That work contributes: These patients, aged 18 to 65, had recently diagnosed hyperthyroidism lasting under 2 months. HTBI primers were used for first-round RT-PCR of the TCR CDR3.

Sequencing was performed on peripheral blood mononuclear cells (PBMCs), taken at new diagnosis, from a patient treated with antithyroid drugs. This chain joins TRBV12-3 or TRBV12-4 and TRBJ2-3; weak D call: TRBD1 (5 bases). This TCR was sampled from a woman aged 40 to 50 with Graves disease. The CDR3: CASSGAGSGTQYF. The CDR3 region has the DNA TGTGCCAGCAGTGGCGCAGGGTCGGGTACGCAGTATTTT.